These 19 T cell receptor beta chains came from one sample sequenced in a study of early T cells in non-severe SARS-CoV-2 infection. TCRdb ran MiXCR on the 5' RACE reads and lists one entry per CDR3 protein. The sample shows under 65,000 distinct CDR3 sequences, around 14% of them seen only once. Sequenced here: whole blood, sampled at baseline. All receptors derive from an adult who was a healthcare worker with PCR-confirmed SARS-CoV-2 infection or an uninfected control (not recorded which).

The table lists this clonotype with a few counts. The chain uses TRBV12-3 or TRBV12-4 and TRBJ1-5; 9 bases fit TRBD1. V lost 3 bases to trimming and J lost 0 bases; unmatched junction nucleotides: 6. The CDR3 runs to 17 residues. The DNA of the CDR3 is TGTGCCAGCAGTTTCACCGGACAGGGGTATAGCAATCAGCCCCAGCATTTT. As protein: CASSFTGQGYSNQPQHF.

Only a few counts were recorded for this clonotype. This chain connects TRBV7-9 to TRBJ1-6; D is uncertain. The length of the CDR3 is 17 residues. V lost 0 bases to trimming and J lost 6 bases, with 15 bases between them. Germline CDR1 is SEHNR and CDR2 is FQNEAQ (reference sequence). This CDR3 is CASSLATAEGGNSPLHF. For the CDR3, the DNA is TGTGCCAGCAGCTTAGCGACGGCTGAGGGCGGTAATTCACCCCTCCACTTT.

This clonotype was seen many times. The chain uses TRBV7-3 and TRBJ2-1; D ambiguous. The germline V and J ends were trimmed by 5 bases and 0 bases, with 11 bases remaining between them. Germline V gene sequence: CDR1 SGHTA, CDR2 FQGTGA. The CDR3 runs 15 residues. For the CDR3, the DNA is TGTGCCAGCAGCCCCGTCCTGAGCTCCTACAATGAGCAGTTCTTC. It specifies CASSPVLSSYNEQFF.

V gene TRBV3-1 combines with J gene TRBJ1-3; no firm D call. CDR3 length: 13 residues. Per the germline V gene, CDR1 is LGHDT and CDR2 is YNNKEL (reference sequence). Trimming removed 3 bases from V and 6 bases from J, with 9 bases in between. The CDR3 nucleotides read TGTGCCAGCAGCCAGGGAGCTCAAAACACCATATATTTT. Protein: CASSQGAQNTIYF.

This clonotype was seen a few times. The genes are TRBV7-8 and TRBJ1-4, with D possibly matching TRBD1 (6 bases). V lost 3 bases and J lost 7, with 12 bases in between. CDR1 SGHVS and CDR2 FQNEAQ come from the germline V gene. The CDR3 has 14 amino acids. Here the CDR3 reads CASSLNRVAEKLFF. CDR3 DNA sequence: TGTGCCAGCAGCTTGAACAGGGTGGCTGAAAAACTGTTTTTT.

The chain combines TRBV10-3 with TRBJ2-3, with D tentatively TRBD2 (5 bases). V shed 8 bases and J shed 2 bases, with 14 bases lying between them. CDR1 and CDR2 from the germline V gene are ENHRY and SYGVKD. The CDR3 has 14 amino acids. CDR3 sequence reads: CAISPRGNTDTQYF. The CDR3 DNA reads TGTGCCATCTCTCCTCGGGGTAACACAGATACGCAGTATTTT.

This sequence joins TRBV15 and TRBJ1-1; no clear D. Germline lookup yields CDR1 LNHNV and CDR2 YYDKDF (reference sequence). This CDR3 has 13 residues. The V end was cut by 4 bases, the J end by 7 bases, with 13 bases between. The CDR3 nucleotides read TGTGCCACCAGCACGGGGAGGGTTGATGAAGCTTTCTTT. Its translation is CATSTGRVDEAFF.

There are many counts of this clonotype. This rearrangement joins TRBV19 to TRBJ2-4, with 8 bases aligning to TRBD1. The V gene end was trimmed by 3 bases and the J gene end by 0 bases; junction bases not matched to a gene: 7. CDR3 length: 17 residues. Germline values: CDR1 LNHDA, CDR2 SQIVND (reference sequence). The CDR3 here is CASSIRPQGAAKNIQYF. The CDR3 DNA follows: TGTGCCAGTAGTATCCGCCCGCAGGGGGCAGCCAAAAACATTCAGTACTTC.

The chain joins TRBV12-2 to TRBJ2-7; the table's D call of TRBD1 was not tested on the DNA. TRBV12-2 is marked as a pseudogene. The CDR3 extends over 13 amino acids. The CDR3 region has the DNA TGTGCAAGTCGCTATGGACAGGTGCGCGAGCAGTACTTC. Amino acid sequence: CASRYGQVREQYF.

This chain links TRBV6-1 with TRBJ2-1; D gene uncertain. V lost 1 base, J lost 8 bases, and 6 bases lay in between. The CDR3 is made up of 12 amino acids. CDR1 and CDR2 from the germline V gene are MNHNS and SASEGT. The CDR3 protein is CASSEVRDEQFF. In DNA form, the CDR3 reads TGTGCCAGCAGTGAAGTAAGGGATGAGCAGTTCTTC.

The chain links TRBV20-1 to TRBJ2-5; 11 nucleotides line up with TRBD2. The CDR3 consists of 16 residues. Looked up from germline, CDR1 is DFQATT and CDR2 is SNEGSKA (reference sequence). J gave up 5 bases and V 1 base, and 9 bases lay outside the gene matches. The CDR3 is CSARAPTSGSWETQYF. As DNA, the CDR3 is TGCAGTGCTAGAGCCCCTACTAGCGGGAGCTGGGAGACCCAGTACTTC.

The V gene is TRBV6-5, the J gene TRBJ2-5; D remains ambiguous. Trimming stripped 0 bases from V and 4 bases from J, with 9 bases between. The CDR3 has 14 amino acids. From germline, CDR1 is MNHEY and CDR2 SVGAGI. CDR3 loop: CASSYSHDGETQYF. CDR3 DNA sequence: TGTGCCAGCAGTTACTCCCATGACGGAGAGACCCAGTACTTC.

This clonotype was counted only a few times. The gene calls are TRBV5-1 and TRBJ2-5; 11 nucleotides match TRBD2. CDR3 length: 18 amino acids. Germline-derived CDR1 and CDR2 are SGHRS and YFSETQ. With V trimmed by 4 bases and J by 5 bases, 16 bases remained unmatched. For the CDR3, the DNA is TGCGCCAGCAGCCCGCACTTCCGTAGCGGGGGGGCACGGGAGACCCAGTACTTC. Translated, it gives CASSPHFRSGGARETQYF. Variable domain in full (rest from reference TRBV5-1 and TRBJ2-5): KAGVTQTPRYLIKTRGQQVTLSCSPISGHRSVSWYQQTPGQGLQFLFEYFSETQRNKGNFPGRFSGRQFSNSRSEMNVSTLELGDSALYLCASSPHFRSGGARETQYFGPGTRLLVL.

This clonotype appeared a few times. In DNA form, the CDR3 reads TGTGCCAGCAGTTCCCTAATAGGCAATGAGCAGTTCTTC. It translates to CASSSLIGNEQFF. The chain is built from TRBV6-5 and TRBJ2-1; D gene unclear. This CDR3 is built from 13 residues. V was trimmed by 4 bases and J by 6 bases, leaving 10 bases between them. Germline V gene data show CDR1 as MNHEY and CDR2 as SVGAGI.

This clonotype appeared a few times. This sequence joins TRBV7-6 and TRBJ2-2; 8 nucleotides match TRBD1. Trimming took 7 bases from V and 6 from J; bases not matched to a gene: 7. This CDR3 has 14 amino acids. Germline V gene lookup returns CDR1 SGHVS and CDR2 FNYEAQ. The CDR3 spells CASIRDRGAGELFF. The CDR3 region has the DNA TGTGCCAGCATCAGAGACAGGGGCGCCGGGGAGCTGTTTTTT.

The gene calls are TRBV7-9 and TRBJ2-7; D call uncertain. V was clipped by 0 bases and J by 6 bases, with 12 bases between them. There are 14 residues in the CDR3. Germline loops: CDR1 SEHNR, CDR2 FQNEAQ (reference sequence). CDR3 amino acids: CASSLAQRPSEQYF. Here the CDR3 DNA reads TGTGCCAGCAGCTTAGCCCAGCGCCCCAGCGAGCAGTACTTC.

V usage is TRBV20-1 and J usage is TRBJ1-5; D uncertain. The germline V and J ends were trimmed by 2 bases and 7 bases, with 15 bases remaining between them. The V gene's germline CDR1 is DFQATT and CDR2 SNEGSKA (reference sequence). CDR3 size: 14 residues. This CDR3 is CSARSSDRRQPQHF. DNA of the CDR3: TGCAGTGCTAGATCCTCGGACCGACGACAGCCCCAGCATTTT.

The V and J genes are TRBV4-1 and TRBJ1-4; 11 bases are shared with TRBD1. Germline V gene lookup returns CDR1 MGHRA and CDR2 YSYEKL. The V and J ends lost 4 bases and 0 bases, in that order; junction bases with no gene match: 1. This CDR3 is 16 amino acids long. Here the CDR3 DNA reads TGCGCCAGCAGCCCGGGACAGGGGGCAACTAATGAAAAACTGTTTTTT. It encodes CASSPGQGATNEKLFF.

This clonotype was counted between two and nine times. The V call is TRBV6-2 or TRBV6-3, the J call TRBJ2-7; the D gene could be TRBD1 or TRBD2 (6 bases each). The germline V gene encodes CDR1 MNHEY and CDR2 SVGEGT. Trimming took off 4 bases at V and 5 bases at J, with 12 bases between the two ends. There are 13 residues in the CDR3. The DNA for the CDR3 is TGTGCCAGCAGTTTAGGGGGGCGGAACGAGCAGTACTTC. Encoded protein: CASSLGGRNEQYF.